This T cell receptor beta chain comes out of a study of blood T cells in healthy people across ages. Through a sample-barcoded 5' primer and a J-beta primer mix, a second PCR was run for about 6 to 12 cycles. TCRdb redid the calling of the 5' RACE reads with MiXCR, one entry per CDR3 protein. The data hold 650,000 to 700,000 distinct CDR3 sequences, with about 32% observed a single time. Study-level points and caveats: Higher diversity and more naive CD4+ cells were features of long-lived donors, compared to aged donors.

This clonotype has a count of ten or more. What it binds is not known. The germline V gene encodes CDR1 SGHDT and CDR2 YYEEEE. J was trimmed by 8 bases and V by 0 bases; bases with no gene match: 6. This CDR3 has 14 residues. This clonotype originated in a woman over 75 in good health. The specimen was blood. This sequence joins TRBV5-6 and TRBJ1-2; TRBD1 matches at 8 bases. The chain's CDR3 is CASSLDGRGHGYTF. The CDR3 DNA is TGTGCCAGCAGCTTGGATGGCAGGGGGCACGGCTACACCTTC.